This T cell receptor beta chain was recorded in a study of cytomegalovirus exposure and HLA in healthy donors. Findings of the study overall: Confirmation in vitro established that three CMV-associated chains were specific for CMV antigens.

Sequencing used immunoSEQ multiplex PCR; TCRdb keeps in-frame clones, though not all of them. The sample contains approximately 150,000 clones, around 85% of which appear only once. This clone was seen more than once but under ten times. What it recognizes is unknown. Germline assignment: CDR1 MNHNS and CDR2 SASEGT. The CDR3 runs to 14 residues. Between the trimmed V and J ends, which lost 2 bases and 6 bases, there was a span of 13 bases. The chain has TRBV6-1 and TRBJ1-2; D remains ambiguous. The sample consisted of PBMCs. This TCR came from a man aged 25 to 45 in good health and CMV-seropositive. The CDR3 DNA reads as TGTGCCAGCAGTGAAAACACTGGCGGAGATGGCTACACCTTC. Translation gives CASSENTGGDGYTF.